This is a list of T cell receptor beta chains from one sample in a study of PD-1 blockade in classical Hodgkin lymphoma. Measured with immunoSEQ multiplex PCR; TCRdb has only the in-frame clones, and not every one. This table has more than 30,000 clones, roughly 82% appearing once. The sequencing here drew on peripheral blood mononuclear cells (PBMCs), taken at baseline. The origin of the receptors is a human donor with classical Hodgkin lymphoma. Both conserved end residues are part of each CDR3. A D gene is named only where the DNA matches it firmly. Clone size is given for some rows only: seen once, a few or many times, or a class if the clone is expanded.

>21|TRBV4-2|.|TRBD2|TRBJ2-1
CASSQDLRLAGVTGSYNEQFF
TGTGCCAGCAGCCAAGATCTCAGACTAGCGGGGGTTACGGGCTCCTACAATGAGCAGTTCTTC
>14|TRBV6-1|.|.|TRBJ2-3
CASSERGVTDTQYF
TGTGCCAGCAGTGAAAGGGGGGTTACAGATACGCAGTATTTT
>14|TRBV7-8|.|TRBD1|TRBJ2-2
CASSLIQGGGELFF
TGTGCCAGCAGCTTGATACAGGGGGGCGGGGAGCTGTTTTTT
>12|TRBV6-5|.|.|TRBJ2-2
CASSPSSGELFF
TGTGCCAGCAGCCCCTCCTCCGGGGAGCTGTTTTTT
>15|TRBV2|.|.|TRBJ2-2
CASSERRINTGELFF
TGTGCCAGCAGTGAACGGAGGATTAACACCGGGGAGCTGTTTTTT
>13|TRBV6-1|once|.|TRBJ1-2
CASSDQRWYGYTF
TGTGCCAGCAGTGATCAGCGGTGGTATGGCTACACCTTC
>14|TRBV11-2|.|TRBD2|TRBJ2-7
CASSLGGVIYEQYF
TGTGCCAGCAGCTTGGGAGGGGTGATCTACGAGCAGTACTTC
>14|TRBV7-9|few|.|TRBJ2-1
CASSLQASPDEQFF
TGTGCCAGCAGCTTACAAGCTAGCCCGGATGAGCAGTTCTTC
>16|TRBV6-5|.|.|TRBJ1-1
CASSYSRGGWVTEAFF
TGTGCCAGCAGTTACTCGAGGGGGGGCTGGGTCACTGAAGCTTTCTTT
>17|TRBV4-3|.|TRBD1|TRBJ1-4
CASSQDYGTGAGEKLFF
TGCGCCAGCAGCCAAGATTACGGGACAGGGGCCGGAGAAAAACTGTTTTTT
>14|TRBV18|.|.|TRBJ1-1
CASSPGSSSTEAFF
TGTGCCAGCTCACCGGGCAGTTCGAGCACTGAAGCTTTCTTT
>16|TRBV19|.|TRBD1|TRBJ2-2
CATGGRTGDGTGELFF
TGTGCCACTGGGGGACGGACAGGGGACGGCACCGGGGAGCTGTTTTTT
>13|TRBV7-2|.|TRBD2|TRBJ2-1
CASGTSGGNEQFF
TGTGCCAGCGGGACTAGCGGGGGGAATGAGCAGTTCTTC
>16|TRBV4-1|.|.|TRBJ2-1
CASSQVDMGFYNEQFF
TGCGCCAGCAGCCAAGTTGACATGGGGTTTTACAATGAGCAGTTCTTC
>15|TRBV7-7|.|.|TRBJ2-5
CASSLGGARQETQYF
TGTGCTAGCAGCTTAGGGGGGGCCCGACAAGAGACCCAGTACTTC
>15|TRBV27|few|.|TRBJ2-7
CASSLSLGSTYEQYF
TGTGCCAGCAGTTTATCGCTGGGCTCTACCTACGAGCAGTACTTC
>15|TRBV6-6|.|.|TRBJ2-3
CASSYSAESTDTQYF
TGTGCCAGCAGCTATTCGGCAGAAAGCACAGATACGCAGTATTTT
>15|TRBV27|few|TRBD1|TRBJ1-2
CASSSRTGGDYGYTF
TGTGCCAGCAGTTCCAGGACAGGGGGCGACTATGGCTACACCTTC
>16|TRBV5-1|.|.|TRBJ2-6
CASSTGPGAGANVLTF
TGCGCCAGCAGCACCGGGCCGGGGGCTGGGGCCAACGTCCTGACTTTC
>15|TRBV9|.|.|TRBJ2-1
CASSVDSGAYNEQFF
TGTGCCAGCAGCGTAGATAGCGGAGCATACAATGAGCAGTTCTTC
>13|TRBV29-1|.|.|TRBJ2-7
CSVEDSSSYEQYF
TGCAGCGTTGAAGACTCGAGCTCCTACGAGCAGTACTTC
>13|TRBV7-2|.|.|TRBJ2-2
CASGEPNTGELFF
TGTGCCAGCGGGGAGCCTAACACCGGGGAGCTGTTTTTT
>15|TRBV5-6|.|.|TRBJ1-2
CASSLALGTVYGYTF
TGTGCCAGCAGCTTGGCCCTTGGGACGGTCTATGGCTACACCTTC
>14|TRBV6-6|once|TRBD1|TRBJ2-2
CAGTNRGQTGELFF
TGTGCCGGAACAAACAGGGGGCAAACCGGGGAGCTGTTTTTT
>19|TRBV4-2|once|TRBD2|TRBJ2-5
CASSQEIPSGGNSQETQYF
TGTGCCAGCAGCCAAGAAATCCCTAGCGGGGGGAATTCCCAAGAGACCCAGTACTTC
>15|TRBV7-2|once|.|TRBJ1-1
CASSNVPGTNTEAFF
TGTGCCAGCAGTAATGTGCCAGGGACGAACACTGAAGCTTTCTTT
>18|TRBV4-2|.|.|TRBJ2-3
CASSQDVVGGARTDTQYF
TGTGCCAGCAGCCAAGATGTAGTTGGGGGGGCCCGAACGGATACGCAGTATTTT
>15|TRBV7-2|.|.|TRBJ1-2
CASSLGLGEGYGYTF
TGTGCCAGCAGCTTAGGGTTAGGGGAGGGCTATGGCTACACCTTC
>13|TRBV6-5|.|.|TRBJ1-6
CASRWGPNSPLHF
TGTGCCAGCAGGTGGGGTCCTAATTCACCCCTCCACTTT
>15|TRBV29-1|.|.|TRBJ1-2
CSVGTGLAGAGGYTF
TGCAGCGTTGGAACAGGGTTAGCGGGCGCGGGTGGCTACACCTTC
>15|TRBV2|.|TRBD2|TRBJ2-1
CASRAGLDIYNEQFF
TGTGCCAGCAGAGCGGGACTAGATATCTACAATGAGCAGTTCTTC
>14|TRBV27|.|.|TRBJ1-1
CASSPRRGAAEAFF
TGTGCCAGCAGTCCCCGTCGGGGGGCGGCTGAAGCTTTCTTT
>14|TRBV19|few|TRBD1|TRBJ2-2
CASAGTGGTGELFF
TGTGCCAGTGCCGGGACAGGGGGAACCGGGGAGCTGTTTTTT
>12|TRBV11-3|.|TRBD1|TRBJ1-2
CASSQTGEGYTF
TGTGCCAGCAGCCAGACAGGGGAGGGCTACACCTTC
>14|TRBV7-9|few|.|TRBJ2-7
CASSAEWGSKEQYF
TGTGCCAGCAGCGCCGAGTGGGGCTCTAAGGAGCAGTACTTC
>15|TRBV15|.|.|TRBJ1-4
CATRRNRATNEKLFF
TGTGCCACCAGACGAAACAGGGCAACTAATGAAAAACTGTTTTTT
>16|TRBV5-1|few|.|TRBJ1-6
CASSLASTAADSPLHF
TGCGCCAGCAGCTTGGCTTCGACAGCGGCGGATTCACCCCTCCACTTT